This TCR beta chain was sequenced during a study of blood T cell repertoires in COVID-19. The data were produced by immunoSEQ multiplex PCR, yet TCRdb's version contains in-frame clones alone and is incomplete. Among 150,000 to 200,000 clones listed, 82% were seen once. Germline trimming cut 0 bases from V and 6 bases from J; bases unmatched to any gene: 4. This CDR3 region has 14 residues. CDR1 MNHEY and CDR2 SVGAGI come from the germline V gene. This TCR was recovered from a woman aged 55-69 years with COVID-19, enrolled during active disease. The chain couples TRBV6-5 to TRBJ1-2, with 7 bases fitting TRBD1. Sample: peripheral blood. Here the CDR3 reads CASSYSGTVDGYTF. The CDR3 region has the DNA TGTGCCAGCAGTTACTCGGGGACAGTCGATGGCTACACCTTC.